This note documents a single TCR beta chain sequence. Antigen unknown. A multiplex PCR was run with 60 Vbeta primers and 13 Jbeta primers. The protocol was immunoSEQ multiplex PCR, while the TCRdb copy is restricted to in-frame clones and leaves out a portion. The sample includes some 90,000 clones, 81% of them seen just once. The record originates from a study of cytomegalovirus exposure and HLA in healthy donors. Study-level background: Approximately 81% of 398 genotyped donors fell in the Caucasian-associated ancestry cluster. Study observations and caveats: CMV serostatus was the sole immune exposure information available. With high specificity and sensitivity, the classifier reportedly diagnosed cytomegalovirus status.

Input material: PBMCs. The sequence derives from a human donor in good health.

DNA for the CDR3: TGTGCCAGCAGCGTTACAGGGGAGGTGACTAATGAAAAACTGTTTTTT. The encoded protein is CASSVTGEVTNEKLFF. The J gene is TRBJ1-4, the V gene TRBV9, with 7 bases matching TRBD1. The CDR3 loop spans 16 amino acids. Germline-derived CDR1 and CDR2 are SGDLS and YYNGEE. The ends lost 2 bases at V and 2 bases at J; junction bases unmatched: 6. The full variable domain, rest sourced from reference TRBV9 and TRBJ1-4, is DSGVTQTPKHLITATGQRVTLRCSPRSGDLSVYWYQQSLDQGLQFLIQYYNGEERAKGNILERFSAQQFPDLHSELNLSSLELGDSALYFCASSVTGEVTNEKLFFGSGTQLSVL.